The 21 T cell receptor beta chains given below trace back to one sample, sequenced in a study of cytomegalovirus exposure and HLA in healthy donors (dated by TCRdb to the late 2010s). Preparation of the library involved the immunoSEQ multiplex PCR assay. For the multiplex PCR, a mixture combining 60 forward primers for TCR Vbeta segments and 13 reverse primers for TCR Jbeta segments was used. Drawn from immuneACCESS, this table holds only the in-frame rearrangements with V and J called that TCRdb kept. Clones are partly lost; checked studies trace under half to an unresolved V gene and leave the rest unexplained. The data table for this sample lists about 210,000 clones. The ten most abundant clones make up about 0.9% of the sample. Input material: PBMCs. The source of these receptors is a woman in her 30s in good health and CMV-seropositive.

V usage is TRBV25-1 and J usage is TRBJ1-1; 7 bases line up with TRBD1. Germline-derived CDR1 and CDR2 are MGHDK and SYGVNS. This CDR3 comprises 15 residues. The trim removed 2 bases at V and 5 bases at J, leaving 8 bases unmatched. CDR3 amino acids: CASSEGETGLTEAFF. DNA for the CDR3: TGTGCCAGCAGTGAAGGGGAGACAGGGCTGACTGAAGCTTTCTTT.

The chain employs TRBV16 and TRBJ1-5; the D gene is possibly TRBD1 (6 bases). This CDR3 contains 13 residues. The germline gives CDR1 KGHSY, CDR2 FQNENV. The ends were cut back, 5 bases at V and 9 bases at J, with 14 bases in the middle. In nucleotides, the CDR3 is TGTGCCAGCAGCGAGAGACAGGTCGGGCCCCAGCATTTT. It encodes CASSERQVGPQHF.

The rearrangement uses TRBV5-5 and TRBJ2-7; D unresolved. Germline CDR1 reads SGHKS; CDR2 reads YYEKEE (reference sequence). The CDR3 loop spans 11 amino acids. V dropped 3 bases and J dropped 2 bases, with 3 bases sitting between them. CDR3 loop: CASSSAYEQYF. CDR3 coding DNA: TGTGCCAGCAGCTCGGCCTACGAGCAGTACTTC.

CDR3 amino acids: CSVEGGGGKNTEAFF. The CDR3 nucleotides are TGCAGCGTTGAGGGGGGGGGCGGAAAGAACACTGAAGCTTTCTTT. V gene TRBV29-1 combines with J gene TRBJ1-1, with D tentatively TRBD1 (6 bases). The CDR3 is made up of 15 amino acids. V lost 3 bases and J 1 base, leaving 15 bases between the germline ends. Germline loops: CDR1 SQVTM, CDR2 ANQGSEA.

The CDR3 reads CASRRFSGNTIYF. For the CDR3, the DNA is TGTGCCAGCCGGAGGTTCTCTGGAAACACCATATATTTT. The gene calls are TRBV28 and TRBJ1-3; D remains unclear. This CDR3 has 13 amino acids. The germline V gene encodes CDR1 MDHEN and CDR2 SYDVKM. Trimming cost V 8 bases and J 0 bases, with 8 bases left between them.

J is TRBJ2-7 and V is TRBV7-6; TRBD2 matches at 7 bases. This CDR3 has 15 amino acids. Germline CDR1 is SGHVS and CDR2 is FNYEAQ. Trimming took 5 bases from V and 2 from J; bases not matched to a gene: 9. The CDR3 region has the DNA TGTGCCAGCAGCCTGGGGGACGGGGGGACCTACGAGCAGTACTTC. This gives the protein CASSLGDGGTYEQYF.

The chain carries TRBV4-1 and TRBJ2-1; 7 bases match TRBD2. CDR1 is MGHRA, CDR2 YSYEKL, per germline. V lost 5 bases to trimming and J lost 2 bases; unmatched junction nucleotides: 9. The CDR3 extends over 16 amino acids. The CDR3 DNA follows: TGCGCCAGCAGCTCAGGAGTGGGGGGGGCCTACAATGAGCAGTTCTTC. Its translation: CASSSGVGGAYNEQFF.

This chain uses TRBV4-3 with TRBJ1-2, with a tentative D call TRBD1 (5 bases). The CDR3 runs 15 residues. The germline V gene has CDR1 LGHNA and CDR2 YSLEER. V lost 4 bases to trimming and J lost 0 bases, with 12 bases between them. The CDR3 loop is CASSRGLTSNYGYTF. DNA for the CDR3: TGCGCCAGCAGCCGGGGCTTAACCTCTAACTATGGCTACACCTTC.

This chain joins TRBV28 and TRBJ1-4, with D perhaps TRBD1 (5 bases). There are 17 residues in the CDR3. Trimming removed 3 bases from V and 1 base from J, with 15 bases in between. Germline V gene lookup returns CDR1 MDHEN and CDR2 SYDVKM. The CDR3 loop is CASSFGGDGLTNEKLFF. In nucleotides, the CDR3 is TGTGCCAGCAGTTTTGGAGGGGACGGACTAACTAATGAAAAACTGTTTTTT.

V is TRBV5-1 and J is TRBJ2-7; tentative D call: TRBD2 (6 bases). The V end was cut by 0 bases, the J end by 1 base, with 8 bases between. The CDR3 contains 14 residues. Germline V gene lookup returns CDR1 SGHRS and CDR2 YFSETQ. The DNA of the CDR3 is TGCGCCAGCAGCTTGGGGAGGGGATCCTACGAGCAGTACTTC. Translated: CASSLGRGSYEQYF.

The V call is TRBV5-4, the J call TRBJ1-1; TRBD1 matches at 9 bases. The CDR3 consists of 15 residues. From germline, CDR1 is SGHNT and CDR2 YYREEE (reference sequence). Germline trimming cut 4 bases from V and 4 bases from J; bases unmatched to any gene: 8. CDR3: CASSAPGQGSTEAFF. CDR3 DNA: TGTGCCAGCAGCGCACCGGGACAGGGATCCACTGAAGCTTTCTTT.

V is TRBV18 and J is TRBJ1-2; D is possibly TRBD1 (6 bases). Trimming took 6 bases from V and 8 from J, leaving 22 bases between them. The CDR3 loop spans 15 amino acids. Looked up from germline, CDR1 is KGHSH and CDR2 is LQKENI. CDR3 in amino acids: CASSQSTATGTGYTF. CDR3 DNA sequence: TGTGCCAGCTCCCAGTCGACCGCCACGGGGACAGGCTACACCTTC.

The V and J genes are TRBV18 and TRBJ1-5; TRBD1 agrees at 9 bases. The CDR3 runs to 15 residues. Trimming at V came to 4 bases and at J to 3 bases, leaving 4 bases not matched to a gene. Germline CDR1 is KGHSH and CDR2 is LQKENI. The CDR3, as DNA: TGTGCCAGCTCACGGGGACAGGGTGACAATCAGCCCCAGCATTTT. This encodes CASSRGQGDNQPQHF.

The V and J genes are TRBV27 and TRBJ2-3; 7 bases are a match to TRBD2. Looked up from germline, CDR1 is MNHEY and CDR2 is SMNVEV (reference sequence). The J segment lost 4 bases and the V segment lost 8 bases, leaving 9 bases of the junction unmatched. The CDR3 is 14 residues long. The CDR3 nucleotides read TGTGCCAGCCACGGCCTAGCGGAGCCAGATACGCAGTATTTT. This encodes CASHGLAEPDTQYF.

V gene TRBV28 combines with J gene TRBJ1-3; no clear D. CDR3 length: 16 amino acids. Germline CDR1 MDHEN, CDR2 SYDVKM. The ends were cut back, 2 bases at V and 4 bases at J, with 15 bases in the middle. The CDR3 protein is CASSLLQAWSGNTIYF. In DNA form, the CDR3 reads TGTGCCAGCAGTTTACTTCAGGCATGGTCCGGAAACACCATATATTTT.

This chain links TRBV7-2 with TRBJ2-4; TRBD2 agrees at 9 bases. Germline CDR1 is SGHTA and CDR2 is FQGNSA. Germline trimming cut 4 bases from V and 7 bases from J; bases unmatched to any gene: 8. This CDR3 spans 15 amino acids. The CDR3 nucleotides read TGTGCCAGCAGCTCCGTTCTAGCGGGAAGGAACATTCAGTACTTC. As protein: CASSSVLAGRNIQYF.

The chain recombines TRBV29-1 with TRBJ2-3; TRBD1 matches at 10 bases. The ends lost 7 bases at V and 4 bases at J; junction bases unmatched: 11. The CDR3 spans 15 residues. CDR1 SQVTM and CDR2 ANQGSEA come from the germline V gene. The CDR3 loop is CSATTGTGDADTQYF. The CDR3 nucleotides read TGCAGCGCTACAACCGGGACAGGGGATGCAGATACGCAGTATTTT.

The chain is built from TRBV27 and TRBJ1-4; D is undetermined. Trimming left V 2 bases short and J 7 bases short, with 14 bases between. The CDR3 spans 15 residues. The germline V gene has CDR1 MNHEY and CDR2 SMNVEV (reference sequence). This CDR3 reads CASSLNGQTFEKLFF. The CDR3 DNA sequence: TGTGCCAGCAGTTTAAACGGTCAGACTTTTGAAAAACTGTTTTTT.

Here the CDR3 reads CASSSLHMNTEAFF. The CDR3 DNA sequence: TGTGCCAGCAGTTCGCTCCACATGAACACTGAAGCTTTCTTT. The chain is built from TRBV6-6 and TRBJ1-1; D is unresolved. Germline CDR1 reads MNHNY; CDR2 reads SVGAGI (reference sequence). V lost 4 bases and J lost 0, with 9 bases in between. The length of the CDR3 is 14 residues.

The chain has TRBV10-2 and TRBJ1-1; no clear D gene. V was clipped by 4 bases and J by 1 base, with 13 bases between them. The CDR3 length is 15 residues. Germline values: CDR1 WSHSY, CDR2 SAAADI. The CDR3 loop reads CASSGVQFQNTEAFF. DNA for the CDR3: TGCGCCAGCAGTGGGGTACAGTTTCAGAACACTGAAGCTTTCTTT.

CDR3 sequence (DNA): TGTGCCAGCATTGGGGTGGGACAACATGGCTACACCTTC. Translating it yields CASIGVGQHGYTF. The chain links TRBV27 to TRBJ1-2; D perhaps matches TRBD1 (6 bases). Germline V gene data show CDR1 as MNHEY and CDR2 as SMNVEV (reference sequence). V lost 7 bases, J lost 6 bases, and 15 bases lay in between. The CDR3 sequence is 13 residues long.